Listed here is a single T cell receptor (beta chain). Antigen unknown. TCRdb keeps only in-frame clones here, not all; method: immunoSEQ multiplex PCR. This repertoire shows approximately 300,000 clones, 70% to 80% found once; its top ten account for more than 6%. This entry is derived from a study of cytotoxic CD8 clonotypes in ibrutinib-treated CLL. Study background: Of a cohort that held 11 relapsed/refractory and around 16 treatment-naive patients, some 17 were IGHV unmutated. Study-level findings and limits: Baseline clonality exceeded age-matched healthy donors and tracked circulating CD8+ T-cell counts. Rare overall, public clonotypes shrank or held steady under therapy.

Germline V CDR1 and CDR2: LGHNA, YSLEER. The CDR3 contains 16 residues. Trimming took off 1 base at V and 5 bases at J, with 17 bases between the two ends. The V and J genes are TRBV4-3 and TRBJ1-1, with D unresolved. This receptor was identified in a human donor with chronic lymphocytic leukemia. The material sequenced was PBMCs, taken before ibrutinib treatment. CDR3 protein: CASSQAVNRGGTEAFF. The DNA of the CDR3 is TGCGCCAGCAGCCAAGCTGTTAATAGAGGAGGAACTGAAGCTTTCTTT.